This TCR beta chain comes out of a study of shared clonotypes between healthy human individuals. Study summary: In total, the donors were a couple of women and a few men aged 18 to 49.

Study results and limitations: Only blood underwent sampling, and tissue repertoires likely differ.

CDR3 length: 13 amino acids. In germline, CDR1 is SGHRS, CDR2 YFSETQ. V gave up 5 bases and J gave up 8 bases, with 14 bases separating them. Recent vaccinations or acute infections were absent in the healthy HIV-negative adult donors. Measured with immunoSEQ multiplex PCR; TCRdb has only the in-frame clones, and not every one. The sample contains around 2.1 million clones, approximately 96% of which appear only once. This clone was found a few times. Its cognate antigen is unknown. The sequence was obtained from a man between 18 and 35 years old in good health. The sample was naive CD4+ T cells sorted from blood. Subset indicated: CD45RA+ positively selected. The genes are TRBV5-1 and TRBJ2-1; tentatively, D is TRBD2 (6 bases). The CDR3 DNA sequence: TGCGCCAGCAGTAGGGCGGGAAGCTATGAGCAGTTCTTC. Protein product: CASSRAGSYEQFF.